These 9 T cell receptor beta chains were sequenced from one sample in a study of blood T cell repertoires in COVID-19. TCRdb's table, derived via immunoSEQ multiplex PCR, lists solely in-frame clones and lacks some. The sample includes roughly 220,000 clones, 84% seen only once; the top ten take roughly 1.4%. Sequencing used peripheral blood. Receptors originate from a middle-aged woman who had recovered from COVID-19.

The V call is TRBV9, the J call TRBJ1-2; the match to TRBD1 covers 9 bases. Trimming took 3 bases from V and 8 from J; bases not matched to a gene: 11. The germline V gene has CDR1 SGDLS and CDR2 YYNGEE. The length of the CDR3 is 15 residues. The CDR3 DNA reads TGTGCCAGCAGCGCCCGGGACAGGGTAAATGTCGGCTACACCTTC. Amino acids: CASSARDRVNVGYTF.

The rearrangement joins TRBV19 to TRBJ2-7, with D possibly TRBD2 on 5 matching bases. Trimming took off 5 bases at V and 2 bases at J, with 16 bases between the two ends. Germline values: CDR1 LNHDA, CDR2 SQIVND (reference sequence). The CDR3 loop spans 15 amino acids. The CDR3 spells CASSAETPGTYEQYF. The DNA for the CDR3 is TGTGCCAGTAGTGCAGAGACTCCGGGAACCTACGAGCAGTACTTC.

The chain employs TRBV5-1 and TRBJ2-7; D possibly corresponds to TRBD1 (5 bases). This CDR3 region has 15 residues. In germline, CDR1 is SGHRS, CDR2 YFSETQ. Trimming removed 2 bases from V and 3 bases from J, with 15 bases in between. The CDR3 sequence: CASSFGPGHIYEQYF. DNA for the CDR3: TGCGCCAGCAGCTTCGGACCAGGACATATCTACGAGCAGTACTTC.

The chain combines TRBV28 with TRBJ1-1; the match to TRBD1 covers 9 bases. Germline V gene lookup returns CDR1 MDHEN and CDR2 SYDVKM. The J segment lost 7 bases and the V segment lost 4 bases, leaving 10 bases of the junction unmatched. The CDR3 spans 15 residues. CDR3 in amino acids: CASSSPGTGKLEAFF. The CDR3 DNA reads as TGTGCCAGCAGTTCCCCCGGGACAGGGAAACTTGAAGCTTTCTTT.

Only one count was recorded for this clone. The chain carries TRBV3-1 (or the pseudogene TRBV3-2) and TRBJ1-2, with TRBD1 matching 8 bases. Germline CDR1 LGHDT, CDR2 YNNKEL (reference sequence). The CDR3 runs to 14 residues. V trimming: 0 bases; J trimming: 7 bases; junction bases outside the gene matches: 4. The CDR3 DNA sequence: TGTGCCAGCAGCCAAGAGGACAGGGTATTTGGCTACACCTTC. The encoded protein is CASSQEDRVFGYTF.

The chain couples TRBV6-2 or TRBV6-3 to TRBJ1-5; weak D call: TRBD1 (6 bases). Trimming shortened V by 6 bases and J by 3 bases, and 12 bases separated the two germline ends. The CDR3 runs 14 residues. Germline V gene data show CDR1 as MNHEY and CDR2 as SVGEGT. The CDR3 is CASSQDRDNQPQHF. The DNA of the CDR3 is TGTGCCAGCAGCCAGGACAGAGACAATCAGCCCCAGCATTTT.

This chain's CDR3 is CSGGTSGPQETQYF. CDR3 sequence (DNA): TGCAGCGGTGGGACTAGCGGGCCTCAAGAGACCCAGTACTTC. V and J are TRBV29-1 and TRBJ2-5; 12 bases align to TRBD2. Germline CDR1 SQVTM, CDR2 ANQGSEA. The CDR3 consists of 14 residues. Losses at the gene ends were 7 bases for V and 2 bases for J; bases not matched to a gene: 5.

This sequence joins TRBV19 and TRBJ2-7, with D possibly being TRBD1 (5 bases). Germline-derived CDR1 and CDR2 are LNHDA and SQIVND (reference sequence). The CDR3 sequence is 13 residues long. The germline V and J ends were trimmed by 5 bases and 1 base, with 9 bases remaining between them. The DNA for the CDR3 is TGTGCCAGTAGTGCCGACAGTTCCTACGAGCAGTACTTC. Translating gives CASSADSSYEQYF.

This clone appeared once. This sequence joins TRBV29-1 and TRBJ1-1; possible D gene TRBD1, 6 bases. The V and J ends lost 6 bases and 5 bases respectively, with 13 bases between them. The germline gives CDR1 SQVTM, CDR2 ANQGSEA. This CDR3 comprises 12 residues. CDR3 coding DNA: TGCAGCGTCTCACAGGGTGGAACTGAAGCTTTCTTT. Protein sequence: CSVSQGGTEAFF.